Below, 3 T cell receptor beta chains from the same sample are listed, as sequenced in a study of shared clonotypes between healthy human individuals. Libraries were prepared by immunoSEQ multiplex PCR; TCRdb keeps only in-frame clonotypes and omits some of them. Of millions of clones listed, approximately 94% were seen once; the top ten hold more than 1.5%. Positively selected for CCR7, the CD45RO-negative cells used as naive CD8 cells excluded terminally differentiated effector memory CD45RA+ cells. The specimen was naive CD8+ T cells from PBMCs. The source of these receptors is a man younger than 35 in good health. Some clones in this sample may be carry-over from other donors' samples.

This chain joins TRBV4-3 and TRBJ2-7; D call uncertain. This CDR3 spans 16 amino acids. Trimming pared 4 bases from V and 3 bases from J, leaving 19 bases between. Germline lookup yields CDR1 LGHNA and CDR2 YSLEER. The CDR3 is CASSPRQNSGFYEQYF. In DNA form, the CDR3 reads TGCGCCAGCAGCCCGAGACAAAATTCTGGATTCTACGAGCAGTACTTC.

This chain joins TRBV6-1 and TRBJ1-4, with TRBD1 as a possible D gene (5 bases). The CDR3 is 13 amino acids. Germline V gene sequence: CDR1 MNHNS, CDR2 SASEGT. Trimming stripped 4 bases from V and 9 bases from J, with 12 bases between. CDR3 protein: CASSGDGVQKLFF. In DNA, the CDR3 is TGTGCCAGCAGTGGGGACGGCGTACAAAAACTGTTTTTT.

In DNA form, the CDR3 reads TGTGCCAGCATTCGGATGATAGCCAAAAACATTCAGTACTTC. Its protein is CASIRMIAKNIQYF. V is TRBV21-1 and J is TRBJ2-4. TRBV21-1 is a listed pseudogene. The CDR3 consists of 14 residues.